Presented here are 20 T cell receptor beta chains from one specimen sequenced in a study of CD8 T cells in Susac syndrome. An amount of RNA that ranged from roughly 0.45 to 1 ug was reverse transcribed with random hexamers. Each CDR3 protein is one row after TCRdb ran MiXCR on the immunoSEQ multiplex PCR reads. The repertoire holds around 80,000 distinct CDR3 sequences, with 90% to 95% as singletons. Sequences were obtained from CD8+ T cells from PBMCs. These receptors all stem from a human donor with Susac syndrome.

The chain joins TRBV10-3 to TRBJ2-6, with D unclear. Germline V gene sequence: CDR1 ENHRY, CDR2 SYGVKD. The CDR3 spans 14 residues. V lost 8 bases and J 1 base, leaving 9 bases between the germline ends. The chain's CDR3 is CAIPQSSGANVLTF. CDR3 nucleotides: TGTGCCATCCCCCAGAGTTCTGGGGCCAACGTCCTGACTTTC.

The chain links TRBV11-2 to TRBJ2-5; D gene unclear. Trimming took off 5 bases at V and 4 bases at J, with 8 bases between the two ends. Germline loops: CDR1 SGHAT, CDR2 FQNNGV. The CDR3 is 12 residues long. CDR3 loop: CASSPDRETQYF. Here the CDR3 DNA reads TGTGCCAGCAGCCCCGACCGAGAGACCCAGTACTTC.

The table lists this clonotype with a count of one. The chain joins TRBV25-1 to TRBJ2-3; maybe TRBD1 (5 bases). Germline CDR1 and CDR2: MGHDK and SYGVNS. V lost 10 bases, J lost 6 bases, and 14 bases lay in between. This CDR3 contains 12 residues. CDR3 residues: CANRQSGDTQYF. The CDR3 DNA is TGTGCCAACCGACAGTCCGGGGATACGCAGTATTTT. The variable domain in full, with the rest retrieved from reference TRBV25-1 and TRBJ2-3, is EADIYQTPRYLVIGTGKKITLECSQTMGHDKMYWYQQDPGMELHLIHYSYGVNSTEKGDLSSESTVSRIRTEHFPLTLESARPSHTSQYLCANRQSGDTQYFGPGTRLTVL.

The chain is built from TRBV27 and TRBJ2-1; weak D call: TRBD2 (6 bases). The germline V gene encodes CDR1 MNHEY and CDR2 SMNVEV (reference sequence). CDR3 size: 12 residues. V was pared by 9 bases and J by 5 bases, with 11 bases between. The CDR3 spells CASSGYNNEQFF. The CDR3 DNA reads as TGTGCCAGTAGCGGCTACAACAATGAGCAGTTCTTC.

The genes are TRBV6-5 and TRBJ2-7; 11 nucleotides line up with TRBD2. The CDR3 has 18 residues. Germline CDR1 and CDR2: MNHEY and SVGAGI. J gave up 2 bases and V 0 bases, and 9 bases lay outside the gene matches. The CDR3 spells CASSYSVAGGTKAYEQYF. The CDR3 DNA sequence: TGTGCCAGCAGTTACTCAGTAGCGGGGGGGACCAAAGCCTACGAGCAGTACTTC.

The J gene is TRBJ1-5, the V gene TRBV2, with 9 bases identical to TRBD1. Germline V gene data show CDR1 as SNHLY and CDR2 as FYNNEI. This CDR3 has 14 residues. V lost 6 bases to trimming and J lost 6 bases; unmatched junction nucleotides: 6. This chain's CDR3 is CASRLTGGSQPQHF. The CDR3 DNA is TGTGCCAGCAGGCTCACAGGGGGCAGTCAGCCCCAGCATTTT. Based on the CDR3 plus reference TRBV2 and TRBJ1-5, the full variable domain is EPEVTQTPSHQVTQMGQEVILRCVPISNHLYFYWYRQILGQKVEFLVSFYNNEISEKSEIFDDQFSVERPDGSNFTLKIRSTKLEDSAMYFCASRLTGGSQPQHFGDGTRLSIL.

V usage is TRBV7-6 and J usage is TRBJ2-1; TRBD1 is a possible D gene (5 bases). V was pared by 0 bases and J by 0 bases, with 15 bases between. The CDR3 length is 18 residues. From germline, CDR1 is SGHVS and CDR2 FNYEAQ. CDR3 sequence: CASSLAAGHWSSYNEQFF. Written as DNA, the CDR3 is TGTGCCAGCAGCTTAGCGGCAGGACATTGGAGCTCCTACAATGAGCAGTTCTTC.

For the CDR3, the DNA is TGTGCCAGCAGTTACCCGAAATTGGGCATCCCCATTGAAGCTTTCTTT. This translates into CASSYPKLGIPIEAFF. The chain couples TRBV6-6 to TRBJ1-1, with no clear D. V lost 2 bases to trimming and J lost 7 bases, with 20 bases between them. Germline CDR1 and CDR2: MNHNY and SVGAGI (reference sequence). The CDR3 totals 16 residues.

The chain has TRBV5-1 and TRBJ2-1; a weak D match, TRBD2 (5 bases). Germline V gives CDR1 SGHRS, CDR2 YFSETQ. V was trimmed by 5 bases and J by 0 bases, leaving 12 bases between them. The CDR3 consists of 15 residues. As DNA, the CDR3 is TGCGCCAGCAGATCGGACGGGGACTCCTACAATGAGCAGTTCTTC. It translates to CASRSDGDSYNEQFF. Drawing the rest from reference TRBV5-1 and TRBJ2-1, the complete variable domain is KAGVTQTPRYLIKTRGQQVTLSCSPISGHRSVSWYQQTPGQGLQFLFEYFSETQRNKGNFPGRFSGRQFSNSRSEMNVSTLELGDSALYLCASRSDGDSYNEQFFGPGTRLTVL.

J is TRBJ2-1 and V is TRBV11-2; D is perhaps TRBD1 (6 bases). V was clipped by 5 bases and J by 8 bases, with 13 bases between them. Germline loops: CDR1 SGHAT, CDR2 FQNNGV. The CDR3 runs to 13 residues. The CDR3: CASSPSGGDEQFF. DNA of the CDR3: TGTGCCAGCAGCCCTAGTGGGGGCGATGAGCAGTTCTTC.

This chain uses TRBV5-4 with TRBJ2-7, with 11 bases fitting TRBD2. Per germline, CDR1 SGHNT and CDR2 YYREEE (reference sequence). Trimming took 0 bases from V and 0 from J; bases not matched to a gene: 11. There are 19 residues in the CDR3. CDR3 bases: TGTGCCAGCAGCTTGGCCCCTCTAGCGGGGGGACCCTACTCCTACGAGCAGTACTTC. It is translated as CASSLAPLAGGPYSYEQYF.

In nucleotides, the CDR3 is TGTGCCTGGAGTGGGTTTATCTCCGGGACTAGCAATGAGCAGTTCTTC. It encodes CAWSGFISGTSNEQFF. The rearrangement links TRBV30 to TRBJ2-1; 8 bases line up with TRBD2. Germline V gene sequence: CDR1 GTSNPN, CDR2 SVGIG (reference sequence). The CDR3 loop spans 16 amino acids. V dropped 1 base and J dropped 6; count of bases not matched to a gene: 11. The full variable domain, completed using reference TRBV30 and TRBJ2-1, is SQTIHQWPATLVQPVGSPLSLECTVEGTSNPNLYWYRQAAGRGLQLLFYSVGIGQISSEVPQNLSASRPQDRQFILSSKKLLLSDSGFYLCAWSGFISGTSNEQFFGPGTRLTVL.

This chain connects TRBV29-1 to TRBJ1-4; 7 bases map to TRBD1. Losses at the gene ends were 6 bases for V and 6 bases for J; bases not matched to a gene: 10. The CDR3 contains 14 residues. From germline, CDR1 is SQVTM and CDR2 ANQGSEA. The DNA of the CDR3 is TGCAGCGTGGGTCCAGGGGGTTACGATGAAAAACTGTTTTTT. It encodes CSVGPGGYDEKLFF.

The chain is built from TRBV5-1 and TRBJ2-1, with 8 nucleotides matching TRBD2. From germline, CDR1 is SGHRS and CDR2 YFSETQ. CDR3 size: 17 residues. The V segment lost 4 bases and the J segment 6 bases; nucleotides outside the gene matches: 15. The CDR3 DNA follows: TGCGCCAGCAGCCCCCTCACGGGAGGGCCCTCGCTCAATGAGCAGTTCTTC. It encodes CASSPLTGGPSLNEQFF. The full variable domain, rest sourced from reference TRBV5-1 and TRBJ2-1, is KAGVTQTPRYLIKTRGQQVTLSCSPISGHRSVSWYQQTPGQGLQFLFEYFSETQRNKGNFPGRFSGRQFSNSRSEMNVSTLELGDSALYLCASSPLTGGPSLNEQFFGPGTRLTVL.

This clonotype showed up just once. The rearrangement joins TRBV4-1 to TRBJ1-3; weak D call: TRBD1 (5 bases). The CDR3 has 18 amino acids. Deletions cut 4 bases from V and 0 bases from J, with 19 bases between. The germline V gene encodes CDR1 MGHRA and CDR2 YSYEKL. Written as DNA, the CDR3 is TGCGCCAGCAGCCCCCGACAGCTCATCTACGCCTCTGGAAACACCATATATTTT. Translated: CASSPRQLIYASGNTIYF.

V gene TRBV19 combines with J gene TRBJ2-6; tentatively, D is TRBD2 (6 bases). CDR1 LNHDA and CDR2 SQIVND come from the germline V gene (reference sequence). The CDR3 runs 21 residues. V lost 7 bases, J lost 0 bases, and 28 bases lay in between. CDR3 in DNA: TGTGCCAGTACCCACTTAACCTGGGGGGACTCCCAGTCCTCTGGGGCCAACGTCCTGACTTTC. Its translation: CASTHLTWGDSQSSGANVLTF.

CDR3 region: CASSYGLADSYEQYF. CDR3 DNA sequence: TGTGCCAGCAGTTATGGACTAGCGGATTCCTACGAGCAGTACTTC. J is TRBJ2-7 and V is TRBV27; 10 nucleotides agree with TRBD2. This CDR3 comprises 15 residues. Trimming removed 4 bases from V and 1 base from J; junction bases left unmatched: 4. From germline, CDR1 is MNHEY and CDR2 SMNVEV (reference sequence).

V and J are TRBV20-1 and TRBJ2-1, with 9 bases identical to TRBD2. Germline V lookup: CDR1 DFQATT, CDR2 SNEGSKA (reference sequence). The CDR3 is 14 residues long. The CDR3 DNA reads TGCGGGGGAGGCGGGAGGGCCGGAATGGATGAGCAGTTCTTC. Translated, it gives CGGGGRAGMDEQFF.

This clonotype was seen once. This sequence joins TRBV28 and TRBJ1-2; the D is unclear. V lost 3 bases and J 3 bases, leaving 8 bases between the germline ends. The CDR3 runs 13 residues. Germline lookup yields CDR1 MDHEN and CDR2 SYDVKM. The CDR3 region is CASSFVGDYGYTF. CDR3 coding DNA: TGTGCCAGCAGTTTCGTGGGTGACTATGGCTACACCTTC.

This chain joins TRBV6-1 and TRBJ2-7, with TRBD2 identical over 7 bases. V was pared by 4 bases and J by 0 bases, with 9 bases of the junction left unmatched. In germline, CDR1 is MNHNS, CDR2 SASEGT. This CDR3 has 16 residues. The CDR3 is CASSVSRDYLSYEQYF. The CDR3 DNA is TGTGCCAGCAGTGTCAGCCGGGACTACCTCTCCTACGAGCAGTACTTC.